These T cell receptor beta chains were read from a single sample in a study of T cells after yellow fever vaccination. A single record per CDR3 protein comes from TCRdb applying MiXCR to the 5' RACE reads. The repertoire consists of approximately 93,000 distinct CDR3 sequences, with roughly 6% occurring once and the leading ten covering about two fifths. The specimen comprised CD8+ T cells sorted from PBMCs, sampled 10 days after the yellow fever booster vaccination. The origin of the receptors is a man between 18 and 35 years old who received the YFV17D yellow fever vaccine. Each CDR3 is given with its conserved first and last residue. Fields, in order: V gene, clone size, D gene, J gene, CDR3 DNA, CDR3 protein. D genes are given only for firm matches. Rows give clone size only sometimes, using once, few, many, or a class for an expanded clone.

TRBV7-9	few	NA	TRBJ1-1	TGTGCCAGCAGCTCAACCAGGACAGCCGTGAACACTGAAGCTTTCTTT	CASSSTRTAVNTEAFF
TRBV12-3/TRBV12-4	NA	NA	TRBJ1-4	TGTGCCAGCAGTTTCCGGGTGAATGAAAAACTGTTTTTT	CASSFRVNEKLFF
TRBV9	NA	TRBD1	TRBJ2-6	TGTGCCAGCAGCCTTAGGGGGCGGACCCTCTCTGGGGCCAACGTCCTGACTTTC	CASSLRGRTLSGANVLTF
TRBV12-5	few	TRBD2	TRBJ2-5	TGTGCTAGTAAAGCGTCGGCTAGCGGGGGAGAGACCCAGTACTTC	CASKASASGGETQYF
TRBV5-1	few	NA	TRBJ2-7	TGCGCCAGAAAACCGACAGGAGCCCACGAGCAGTACTTC	CARKPTGAHEQYF
TRBV7-9	many	NA	TRBJ2-1	TGTGCCAGCAGGGAGGTCAACAGGAATGAGCAGTTCTTC	CASREVNRNEQFF
TRBV7-8	NA	NA	TRBJ2-3	TGTGCCAGCAGCTTAGGGGACGTGACGCAGTATTTT	CASSLGDVTQYF
TRBV6-5	NA	NA	TRBJ1-2	TGTGCCAGCAGTTACTTCGGACCGGCCTATGGCTACACCTTC	CASSYFGPAYGYTF
TRBV10-2	NA	NA	TRBJ2-7	TGCGCCAGCAGGGGGGCGGCCTACGAGCAGTACTTC	CASRGAAYEQYF
TRBV6-6	few	NA	TRBJ1-1	TGTGCCAGCAGACTGACCACTGAAGCTTTCTTT	CASRLTTEAFF
TRBV12-5	many	NA	TRBJ1-5	TGTGCTAGTGGTTACCACACCGGTGGTAGCAATCAGCCCCAGCATTTT	CASGYHTGGSNQPQHF
TRBV12-3/TRBV12-4	many	NA	TRBJ2-3	TGTGCCAGCAGTCCCCAGACCATTCCAGATACGCAGTATTTT	CASSPQTIPDTQYF
TRBV7-8	NA	TRBD2	TRBJ2-5	TGTGCCAGCAGCTTATCCAAGGCGTATGCGGGGGGCCCTCAAGGGTCCCAGTACTTC	CASSLSKAYAGGPQGSQYF
TRBV28	few	NA	TRBJ2-3	TGTGCCAGCAGTAAATCCCGGGACTTCCGGCATACGCAGTATTTT	CASSKSRDFRHTQYF
TRBV4-1	NA	TRBD1	TRBJ1-6	TGCGCCAGCAGCCGTAGGGGGCCGCCTGATAATTCACCCCTCCACTTT	CASSRRGPPDNSPLHF
TRBV7-6	NA	NA	TRBJ2-5	TGTGCCAGCAGCTGGGGACTTAGTCAAGAGACCCAGTACTTC	CASSWGLSQETQYF
TRBV5-1	few	NA	TRBJ1-5	TGCGCCAGCAGCTTGGCCGGGGGGCTAGGTCAGCCCCAGCATTTT	CASSLAGGLGQPQHF
TRBV7-9	few	NA	TRBJ1-2	TGTGCCAGCAGTTTTACGGCAGGGACATTGGGCTATGGCTACACCTTC	CASSFTAGTLGYGYTF
TRBV15	NA	NA	TRBJ2-1	TGTGCCACCAGCTCCCAAGGACCCGGAAATGAGCAGTTCTTC	CATSSQGPGNEQFF
TRBV7-2	few	NA	TRBJ2-3	TGTGCCAGCAGCTCAATCGTTACAGATACGCAGTATTTT	CASSSIVTDTQYF
TRBV15	NA	TRBD2	TRBJ2-3	TGTGCCACCAGCAGAGAATTAGCGGGCGTCACAGATACGCAGTATTTT	CATSRELAGVTDTQYF
TRBV6-1	NA	NA	TRBJ2-5	TGTGCCAGCAGAGACCGGACAGACTTGTACCAAGAGACCCAGTACTTC	CASRDRTDLYQETQYF
TRBV7-8	few	NA	TRBJ2-7	TGTGCCAGCATCCTCGGCGCAGGGGGGAGGTACGAGCAGTACTTC	CASILGAGGRYEQYF
TRBV4-3	few	NA	TRBJ2-7	TGCGCCAGCAGCCAAGGTCACGGCTACGAGCAGTACTTC	CASSQGHGYEQYF
TRBV4-1	few	NA	TRBJ1-2	TGCGCCAGCAGCCAAGAACCCGGGCCGAACTATGGCTACACCTTC	CASSQEPGPNYGYTF
TRBV30	many	NA	TRBJ1-4	TGTGCCTGGAGTGGGGCAGAGAATGAAAAACTGTTTTTT	CAWSGAENEKLFF
TRBV2	few	NA	TRBJ2-7	TGTGCCAGCAAAGGGACGGACTCCTACGAGCAGTACTTC	CASKGTDSYEQYF
TRBV20-1	few	NA	TRBJ2-2	TGCAGTGCTAGAGGGCACGTCAGGGCCGCCGGGGAGCTGTTTTTT	CSARGHVRAAGELFF
TRBV10-3	few	NA	TRBJ1-5	TGTGCCATCGGATCTGGGGTGGGCAATCAGCCCCAGCATTTT	CAIGSGVGNQPQHF
TRBV10-3	few	NA	TRBJ2-3	TGTGCCATCAGTGACGGAGAGTGGACAGATACGCAGTATTTT	CAISDGEWTDTQYF
TRBV5-1	NA	TRBD1	TRBJ2-1	TGCGCCAGCAGCCCCGGACAGGGGGGGATCAATGAGCAGTTCTTC	CASSPGQGGINEQFF
TRBV4-1	few	TRBD2	TRBJ2-7	TGCGCCAGCAGCCAATCCGGGGGGGAATACGAGCAGTACTTC	CASSQSGGEYEQYF
TRBV13	many	TRBD1	TRBJ2-1	TGTGCCAGCAGCGGCACCGGGACAGGGTCCCACAATGAGCAGTTCTTC	CASSGTGTGSHNEQFF
TRBV19	few	NA	TRBJ1-5	TGTGCCAGTTGGATGGGCGGCAATCAGCCCCAGCATTTT	CASWMGGNQPQHF
TRBV20-1	many	NA	TRBJ2-2	TGCAGTGAGGGCCAAAACACCGGGGAGCTGTTTTTT	CSEGQNTGELFF
TRBV6-6	few	NA	TRBJ1-2	TGTGCCAGCACTCTTAATCCCGGACAGATTAACTATGGCTACACCTTC	CASTLNPGQINYGYTF
TRBV7-9	NA	NA	TRBJ1-2	TGTGCCAGCAGCCCGATTGCAGGGACCCATGGCTACACCTTC	CASSPIAGTHGYTF
TRBV20-1	many	TRBD2	TRBJ2-5	TGCAGTGCTAGAGATCAAGGACTAGCGGAAGAGACCCAGTACTTC	CSARDQGLAEETQYF
TRBV7-2	NA	TRBD2	TRBJ2-3	TGTGCCAGCAGCTTAAGTGAGCGGGGGCGCACAGATACGCAGTATTTT	CASSLSERGRTDTQYF
TRBV11-2	few	TRBD2	TRBJ2-7	TGTGCCAGCAGCGTCCACGGGACTAGAGACGAGCAGTACTTC	CASSVHGTRDEQYF
TRBV10-3	NA	TRBD2	TRBJ2-3	TGTGCCATCGGTAGCGGGGACAGCACAGATACGCAGTATTTT	CAIGSGDSTDTQYF
TRBV4-3	many	NA	TRBJ2-4	TGCGCCAGCAGCCAAGAAAGAGGCAGGGTCCGAAACATTCAGTACTTC	CASSQERGRVRNIQYF
TRBV11-2	NA	TRBD1	TRBJ1-1	TGTGCCAGCAGCTTCGGACAGGGATCGAACACTGAAGCTTTCTTT	CASSFGQGSNTEAFF
TRBV4-3	few	TRBD1	TRBJ2-1	TGCGCCAGCAGCCCAGATCCCGAACAGGGGGAGGAGTTCTTC	CASSPDPEQGEEFF
TRBV7-3	many	NA	TRBJ2-7	TGTGCCAGCAGCCCCGACTCGGGCGCCTACGAGCAGTACTTC	CASSPDSGAYEQYF
TRBV30	many	NA	TRBJ2-6	TGTGCCTGGAGTGGCGCAGGGGCCTGGGGGGCCAACGTCCTGACTTTC	CAWSGAGAWGANVLTF
TRBV7-9	NA	NA	TRBJ1-5	TGTGCCAGCAGCTTAGGTCGGCAGCCCCAGCATTTT	CASSLGRQPQHF
TRBV29-1	NA	NA	TRBJ2-5	TGCAGCGTTTGGGAGACCCAGTACTTC	CSVWETQYF
TRBV10-3	few	TRBD1	TRBJ2-7	TGTGCCATCAGCGACTTCCCCGGGACAGGGTCCCACGAGCAGTACTTC	CAISDFPGTGSHEQYF
TRBV5-1	NA	TRBD2	TRBJ2-2	TGCGCCAGCAGCTTGTCCGGACTAGCGGGGGGCACCGGGGAGCTGTTTTTT	CASSLSGLAGGTGELFF
TRBV6-6	NA	TRBD1	TRBJ1-2	TGTGCCAGCAGTGAGGACAGGGGCTACACCTTC	CASSEDRGYTF
TRBV7-9	many	NA	TRBJ2-2	TGTGCCAGCAGCGGGGGCCCGAACACCGGGGAGCTGTTTTTT	CASSGGPNTGELFF
TRBV4-3	NA	NA	TRBJ1-3	TGCGCCAGCAGCGCCTCTCTGGACAGCTCTGGAAACACCATATATTTT	CASSASLDSSGNTIYF
TRBV29-1	few	NA	TRBJ2-1	TGCAGCGTTGGCGTTATGGGCAATGAGCAGTTCTTC	CSVGVMGNEQFF
TRBV2	few	TRBD1	TRBJ2-1	TGTGCCATCGCTTCAGACAGGGGGTTGGATGAGCAGTTCTTC	CAIASDRGLDEQFF